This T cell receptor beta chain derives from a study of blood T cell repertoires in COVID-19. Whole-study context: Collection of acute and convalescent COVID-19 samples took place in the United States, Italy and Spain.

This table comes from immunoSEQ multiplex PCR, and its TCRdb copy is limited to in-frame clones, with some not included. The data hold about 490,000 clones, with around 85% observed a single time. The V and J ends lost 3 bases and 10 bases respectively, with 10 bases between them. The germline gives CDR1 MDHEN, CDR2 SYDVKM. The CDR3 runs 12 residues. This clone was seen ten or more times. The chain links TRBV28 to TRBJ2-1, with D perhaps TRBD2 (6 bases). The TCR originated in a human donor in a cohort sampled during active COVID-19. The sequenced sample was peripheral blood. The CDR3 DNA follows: TGTGCCAGCAGTTTGGGACTGTCGGAGCAGTTCTTC. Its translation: CASSLGLSEQFF.